Listed below are T cell receptor beta chains from one sample, sequenced in a study of CD8+ T cells in alopecia areata. The table came from immunoSEQ multiplex PCR; TCRdb's copy has only in-frame clones and leaves some out. Found here are 95,000 to 150,000 clones, around 63% of them singletons; the top ten hold more than 5.5%. The sample was CD4+ T cells sorted from blood, taken at week 4, from a patient treated with tofacitinib. The source is a human donor with alopecia areata. CDR3s include the opening cysteine and the closing phenylalanine or tryptophan. The D gene is left open where the match is weak. Not every row has a clone size; where given, it reads once, few, many or a size class.

>TRBJ2-7|TRBD1|few|TRBV7-2
TGTGCCAGCAGCTTTACCGGACAGGGGGGATACGAGCAGTACTTC
CASSFTGQGGYEQYF
>TRBJ1-1|-|-|TRBV23-1
TGCGCCAGCAACAAGGGGGCTTTCTTT
CASNKGAFF
>TRBJ2-2|-|-|TRBV2
TGTGCCAGCAGTGGGTGGGGACACGACACCGGGGAGCTGTTTTTT
CASSGWGHDTGELFF
>TRBJ2-5|-|-|TRBV11-2
TGTGCCAGCAGAGTAGGGGCCGGGGCCGGGAAAGAGACCCAGTACTTC
CASRVGAGAGKETQYF
>TRBJ1-4|-|few|TRBV7-9
TGTGCCAGCAGCTTAAGTAGGGGGGAAAAACTGTTTTTT
CASSLSRGEKLFF
>TRBJ2-1|-|-|TRBV29-1
TGCAGCGTTGAAGATCCAAAAGTGGGGGCAAGGAGTGAGCAGTTCTTC
CSVEDPKVGARSEQFF
>TRBJ2-1|TRBD2|once|TRBV29-1
TGCAGCGGGATGACTAGCGGGGGATACAATGAGCAGTTCTTC
CSGMTSGGYNEQFF
>TRBJ2-5|TRBD2|-|TRBV30
TGTGCCTGGACTAGCGGGAGACAAGAGACCCAGTACTTC
CAWTSGRQETQYF
>TRBJ1-2|TRBD1|once|TRBV29-1
TGCAGCGTGACCGGGACAGGGGTCCATGGCTACACCTTC
CSVTGTGVHGYTF
>TRBJ1-1|-|once|TRBV7-9
TGTGCCAGCAGCTACAGACCGAACACTGAAGCTTTCTTT
CASSYRPNTEAFF
>TRBJ2-1|TRBD2|-|TRBV30
TGTGCCTGGGCTTACGGGAGGCGGGATGAGCAGTTCTTC
CAWAYGRRDEQFF
>TRBJ2-1|-|-|TRBV29-1
TGCAGCTACCGTGATAGGAGCTCCTACAATGAGCAGTTCTTC
CSYRDRSSYNEQFF
>TRBJ2-1|TRBD1|-|TRBV5-1
TGCGCCAGCAGCCGGACAGGTACCAATGAGCAGTTCTTC
CASSRTGTNEQFF
>TRBJ2-5|-|-|TRBV14
TGTGCCAGCAGCCTCAGGACAGTTCTTGGGGAGGAGGCCCAGTACTTC
CASSLRTVLGEEAQYF
>TRBJ2-2|-|-|TRBV7-9
TGTGCCAGCAGCTTAGTACCCAGTACACGTATGAACACCGGGGAGCTGTTTTTT
CASSLVPSTRMNTGELFF
>TRBJ1-1|TRBD1|-|TRBV28
TGTGCCAGCAGTCCACTGGACAGGGCGGTGAACACTGAAGCTTTCTTT
CASSPLDRAVNTEAFF
>TRBJ2-3|TRBD1|-|TRBV6-5
TGTGCCAGCAGCCACACAGGGGTCTTGACAGATACGCAGTATTTT
CASSHTGVLTDTQYF
>TRBJ2-7|-|once|TRBV29-1
TGCAGCGTTGTGGGTTCCTACGAGCAGTACTTC
CSVVGSYEQYF
>TRBJ2-5|-|few|TRBV7-2
TGTGCCAGCAGCCCCGGGTCAGACCCCCAAGAGACCCAGTACTTC
CASSPGSDPQETQYF
>TRBJ1-5|TRBD1|few|TRBV7-9
TGTGCCAGCAGCTTAGGATCAGGGACAGGAATTATCAATCAGCCCCAGCATTTT
CASSLGSGTGIINQPQHF
>TRBJ1-5|-|-|TRBV4-1
TGCGCCAGCAGCGACACTCCGGGACGTCCCCAGCATTTT
CASSDTPGRPQHF
>TRBJ1-1|-|-|TRBV25-1
TGTGCCAGCAGGAGCCAAGAGGGGGTCCCGAACACTGAAGCTTTCTTT
CASRSQEGVPNTEAFF
>TRBJ2-3|TRBD2|-|TRBV30
TGTGCCTGGACTAGCGGGATTAGCACAGATACGCAGTATTTT
CAWTSGISTDTQYF
>TRBJ2-5|-|-|TRBV28
TGTGCCAGCAGTTTGCCGGGACTTCAAGAGACCCAGTACTTC
CASSLPGLQETQYF
>TRBJ2-5|-|-|TRBV14
TGTGCCAGCAGCAAAGTCAGCCCGGGGACCCAGTACTTC
CASSKVSPGTQYF
>TRBJ2-3|TRBD1|-|TRBV29-1
TGCAGCGTTGAGGACAGGGTGAGAGATACGCAGTATTTT
CSVEDRVRDTQYF
>TRBJ2-3|-|-|TRBV13
TGTGCCAGCAGCTCCCCTTCAGATACGCAGTATTTT
CASSSPSDTQYF
>TRBJ2-7|-|-|TRBV7-9
TGTGCCAGCAATGCTAGCCCTCAGGAGCAGTACTTC
CASNASPQEQYF
>TRBJ2-1|TRBD2|-|TRBV29-1
TGCAGCGTTCAGAGCGGGGGTTTTCGCGGTGAGCAGTTCTTC
CSVQSGGFRGEQFF
>TRBJ1-2|TRBD1|-|TRBV2
TGTGCCAGCAGGGGGACAGGGGCAAACTATGGCTACACCTTC
CASRGTGANYGYTF
>TRBJ1-5|-|-|TRBV5-1
TGCGCCAGCAGCCCGGGAGGGGATGGCAATCAGCCCCAGCATTTT
CASSPGGDGNQPQHF